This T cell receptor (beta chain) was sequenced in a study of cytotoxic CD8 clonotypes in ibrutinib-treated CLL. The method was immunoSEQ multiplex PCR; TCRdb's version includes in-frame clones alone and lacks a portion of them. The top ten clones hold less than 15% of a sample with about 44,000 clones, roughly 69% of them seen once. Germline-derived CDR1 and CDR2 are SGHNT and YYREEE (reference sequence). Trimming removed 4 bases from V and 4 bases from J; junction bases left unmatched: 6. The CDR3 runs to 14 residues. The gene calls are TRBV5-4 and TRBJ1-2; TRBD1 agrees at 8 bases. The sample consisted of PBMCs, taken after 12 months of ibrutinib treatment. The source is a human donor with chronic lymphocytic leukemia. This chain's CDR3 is CASSPGGSSYGYTF. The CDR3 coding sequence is TGTGCCAGCAGCCCAGGGGGCTCGAGCTATGGCTACACCTTC. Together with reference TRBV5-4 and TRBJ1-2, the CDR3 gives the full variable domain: ETGVTQSPTHLIKTRGQQVTLRCSSQSGHNTVSWYQQALGQGPQFIFQYYREEENGRGNFPPRFSGLQFPNYSSELNVNALELDDSALYLCASSPGGSSYGYTFGSGTRLTVV.